These 26 T cell receptor beta chains came from one sample sequenced in a study of cytomegalovirus exposure and HLA in healthy donors. TCRdb's copy holds only in-frame clones and misses some; the assay was immunoSEQ multiplex PCR. The table includes 150,000 to 200,000 clones, about 82% detected once. The sequenced material came from PBMCs. The receptors were gathered from a woman aged 18 to 35 in good health and CMV-seronegative.

This clone was seen more than once but under ten times. The V and J genes are TRBV19 and TRBJ1-1; D remains ambiguous. Germline CDR1 reads LNHDA; CDR2 reads SQIVND (reference sequence). The CDR3 totals 15 residues. The germline V and J ends were trimmed by 8 bases and 0 bases, with 16 bases remaining between them. CDR3 protein: CASGQSLTMNTEAFF. DNA for the CDR3: TGTGCCAGTGGTCAGAGCCTAACTATGAACACTGAAGCTTTCTTT.

The rearrangement links TRBV2 to TRBJ1-6; tentative D call: TRBD1 (6 bases). CDR1 is SNHLY, CDR2 FYNNEI, per germline. The CDR3 has 13 residues. V was cut by 6 bases and J by 4 bases, with 7 bases left in between. Here the CDR3 DNA reads TGTGCCAGCAGGCAGGGGTATAATTCACCCCTCCACTTT. Translating gives CASRQGYNSPLHF.

The rearrangement uses TRBV4-1 and TRBJ2-7, with TRBD2 identical over 10 bases. CDR3 length: 15 amino acids. Germline V lookup: CDR1 MGHRA, CDR2 YSYEKL. The V gene end was trimmed by 3 bases and the J gene end by 3 bases; junction bases not matched to a gene: 5. CDR3 region: CASSQLAGVDYEQYF. DNA of the CDR3: TGCGCCAGCAGCCAGCTAGCGGGAGTTGACTACGAGCAGTACTTC.

The rearrangement joins TRBV6-6 to TRBJ1-4; TRBD1 aligns across 7 bases. Germline-derived CDR1 and CDR2 are MNHNY and SVGAGI (reference sequence). The CDR3 is 15 amino acids. V lost 4 bases to trimming and J lost 7 bases; unmatched junction nucleotides: 9. For the CDR3, the DNA is TGTGCCAGCAGTTCCATACAGGGGATGAGTGAAAAACTGTTTTTT. Protein sequence: CASSSIQGMSEKLFF.

In its sample, this clone was seen once. This chain connects TRBV7-2 to TRBJ2-6, with D perhaps TRBD1 (5 bases). The CDR3 loop spans 16 amino acids. CDR1 and CDR2 from the germline V gene are SGHTA and FQGNSA. V shed 2 bases and J shed 2 bases, with 10 bases lying between them. The CDR3, as DNA: TGTGCCAGCAGCTTATCAGGGATAGCTGGGGCCAACGTCCTGACTTTC. Protein sequence: CASSLSGIAGANVLTF.

This clone was observed at least ten times. The chain has TRBV29-1 and TRBJ2-7; 8 nucleotides match TRBD1. V shed 5 bases, J shed 6 bases, and the junction held 6 bases outside the gene matches. This CDR3 is built from 12 residues. CDR1 is SQVTM, CDR2 ANQGSEA, per germline. The CDR3 loop reads CSVSAQGAEQYF. The CDR3 DNA reads as TGCAGCGTTTCTGCCCAGGGGGCCGAGCAGTACTTC.

This clone was observed a handful of times. The chain uses TRBV27 and TRBJ2-7; 10 bases match TRBD1. The junction had 8 bases not matched to a gene; V was cut back by 4 bases and J by 5 bases. Germline V gene lookup returns CDR1 MNHEY and CDR2 SMNVEV (reference sequence). The CDR3 covers 15 residues. This chain's CDR3 is CASSSGTGVVHEQYF. The CDR3 DNA sequence: TGTGCCAGCAGTTCCGGGACAGGGGTGGTCCACGAGCAGTACTTC.

CDR3 residues: CASSIGLRAGGYTF. The CDR3 DNA reads TGTGCCAGTAGTATAGGACTACGCGCTGGGGGCTACACCTTC. The rearrangement uses TRBV19 and TRBJ1-2; D unclear. V gave up 1 base and J gave up 8 bases, with 14 bases separating them. Germline V lookup: CDR1 LNHDA, CDR2 SQIVND (reference sequence). This CDR3 is 14 amino acids long. Complete variable domain (other parts from reference TRBV19 and TRBJ1-2): DGGITQSPKYLFRKEGQNVTLSCEQNLNHDAMYWYRQDPGQGLRLIYYSQIVNDFQKGDIAEGYSVSREKKESFPLTVTSAQKNPTAFYLCASSIGLRAGGYTFGSGTRLTVV.

The chain's CDR3 is CASSGIQGAGNTIYF. CDR3 coding DNA: TGTGCCAGCAGTGGGATTCAGGGGGCTGGAAACACCATATATTTT. The chain has TRBV6-1 and TRBJ1-3, with 7 bases aligning to TRBD1. Per the germline V gene, CDR1 is MNHNS and CDR2 is SASEGT. V was clipped by 4 bases and J by 2 bases; unmatched bases: 5. The CDR3 has 15 residues.

The gene calls are TRBV5-1 and TRBJ1-1; possible D gene TRBD1, 6 bases. V was shortened by 2 bases and J by 1 base, with 12 bases between the two germline ends. The length of the CDR3 is 15 residues. Looked up from germline, CDR1 is SGHRS and CDR2 is YFSETQ. The CDR3 nucleotides read TGCGCCAGCAGCTTATCAAACAGGGCGAACACTGAAGCTTTCTTT. It encodes CASSLSNRANTEAFF. The whole variable domain, filled in from reference TRBV5-1 and TRBJ1-1, reads KAGVTQTPRYLIKTRGQQVTLSCSPISGHRSVSWYQQTPGQGLQFLFEYFSETQRNKGNFPGRFSGRQFSNSRSEMNVSTLELGDSALYLCASSLSNRANTEAFFGQGTRLTVV.

The chain carries TRBV15 and TRBJ2-1; TRBD1 aligns across 10 bases. The CDR3 loop spans 16 amino acids. Germline-derived CDR1 and CDR2 are LNHNV and YYDKDF (reference sequence). With V trimmed by 0 bases and J by 4 bases, 3 bases remained unmatched. For the CDR3, the DNA is TGTGCCACCAGCAGAGATGGGACAGGGGAATACAATGAGCAGTTCTTC. It yields the protein CATSRDGTGEYNEQFF.

J is TRBJ2-2 and V is TRBV29-1; 7 bases match TRBD1. CDR3 length: 12 amino acids. Germline CDR1 is SQVTM and CDR2 is ANQGSEA. The junction had 4 bases not matched to a gene; V was cut back by 6 bases and J by 6 bases. The CDR3 DNA sequence: TGCAGCGTGCGACAGGGCGCCGGGGAGCTGTTTTTT. This codes for CSVRQGAGELFF.

The J gene is TRBJ1-5, the V gene TRBV18, with unresolved D. CDR3 length equals 13 residues. In germline, CDR1 is KGHSH, CDR2 LQKENI. V lost 8 bases to trimming and J lost 2 bases, with 10 bases between them. The CDR3: CASQKQGNQPQHF. The CDR3 coding sequence is TGTGCCAGCCAAAAACAAGGCAATCAGCCCCAGCATTTT.

J is TRBJ1-3 and V is TRBV5-1, with a possible D match to TRBD1 (5 bases). The CDR3 has 15 amino acids. V was clipped by 3 bases and J by 1 base, with 11 bases between them. Germline V gives CDR1 SGHRS, CDR2 YFSETQ. CDR3 in DNA: TGCGCCAGCAGCTCTTCGACAGCGTCTGGAAACACCATATATTTT. It translates to CASSSSTASGNTIYF.

This clone has a handful of counts. The J gene is TRBJ1-1, the V gene TRBV4-2; TRBD1 matches 8 bases. The CDR3 totals 15 residues. Looked up from germline, CDR1 is LGHNA and CDR2 is YNFKEQ. The trim removed 1 base at V and 6 bases at J, leaving 7 bases unmatched. In DNA form, the CDR3 reads TGTGCCAGCAGCCAAGTAGATCAGGGGGCGGCTGAAGCTTTCTTT. Its protein product is CASSQVDQGAAEAFF.

V and J are TRBV12-5 and TRBJ1-2; 12 bases line up with TRBD1. CDR1 is LGHNT, CDR2 FRNRAP, per germline. This CDR3 contains 13 residues. After removal of 6 bases from V and 8 bases from J, the junction contained 4 bases not matched to a gene. The CDR3 DNA reads as TGTGCTAGTGGCCCCGGGACAGGGGGCGGCTACACCTTC. Protein sequence: CASGPGTGGGYTF.

This sequence joins TRBV28 and TRBJ2-5, with 16 bases lining up with TRBD2. Germline trimming cut 5 bases from V and 5 bases from J; bases unmatched to any gene: 14. Germline V gene data show CDR1 as MDHEN and CDR2 as SYDVKM. CDR3 length equals 19 residues. The CDR3, as DNA: TGTGCCAGCAGTCCCGTCGCCGGGACTAGCGGGGGGGCGGGGGAGACCCAGTACTTC. Its translation is CASSPVAGTSGGAGETQYF.

The rearrangement links TRBV7-8 to TRBJ2-2; TRBD2 agrees at 7 bases. The CDR3 runs to 18 residues. Germline values: CDR1 SGHVS, CDR2 FQNEAQ. V shed 1 base, J shed 1 base, and the junction held 9 bases outside the gene matches. The CDR3: CASSLGKPGLLNTGELFF. CDR3 DNA sequence: TGTGCCAGCAGCTTAGGGAAACCGGGACTACTGAACACCGGGGAGCTGTTTTTT.

The chain has TRBV1 and TRBJ1-3. TRBV1 is a pseudogene segment. The length of the CDR3 is 17 residues. The chain's CDR3 is CTSSQAVAGTGGNTIYF. CDR3 nucleotide sequence: TGCACCAGCAGCCAAGCGGTGGCCGGGACTGGTGGAAACACCATATATTTT.

The chain has TRBV20-1 and TRBJ2-7; D gene unclear. Germline CDR1 reads DFQATT; CDR2 reads SNEGSKA (reference sequence). The V and J ends lost 5 bases and 9 bases respectively, with 14 bases between them. The CDR3 sequence is 11 residues long. The chain's CDR3 is CSAPRPLVQYF. The CDR3 DNA reads as TGCAGTGCTCCCAGACCCCTAGTGCAGTACTTC.

CDR3 DNA sequence: TGCGCCAGCAGCTTTACACTAGCGGGAGGGTCAGATACGCAGTATTTT. As protein: CASSFTLAGGSDTQYF. This chain connects TRBV5-1 to TRBJ2-3; 13 nucleotides line up with TRBD2. Germline values: CDR1 SGHRS, CDR2 YFSETQ. This CDR3 contains 16 residues. The ends lost 2 bases at V and 4 bases at J; junction bases unmatched: 4.

This chain connects TRBV7-8 to TRBJ2-7; D possibly corresponds to TRBD2 (8 bases). The V gene's germline CDR1 is SGHVS and CDR2 FQNEAQ. The CDR3 has 17 amino acids. V gave up 4 bases and J gave up 7 bases, with 26 bases separating them. The CDR3 here is CASSSQVRGREDREQYF. The CDR3 coding sequence is TGTGCCAGCAGCTCACAGGTGCGTGGGCGGGAGGACAGGGAGCAGTACTTC.

V gene TRBV1 combines with J gene TRBJ1-2. TRBV1 corresponds to a pseudogene. The CDR3 totals 12 residues. The CDR3, as DNA: TGCACCAGCAGCCAAGATAGTGATGGCTACACCTTC. This translates into CTSSQDSDGYTF.

This clone was recorded once. The gene calls are TRBV7-8 and TRBJ1-1; 7 nucleotides align to TRBD1. The CDR3 consists of 15 residues. Germline assignment: CDR1 SGHVS and CDR2 FQNEAQ. V dropped 1 base and J dropped 3; count of bases not matched to a gene: 5. The CDR3 DNA reads as TGTGCCAGCAGCTTAGAGACAGGGAGCTACACTGAAGCTTTCTTT. Translating it yields CASSLETGSYTEAFF.

The table lists this clone with a few counts. The rearrangement uses TRBV9 and TRBJ1-2; tentatively, D is TRBD1 (5 bases). CDR1 is SGDLS, CDR2 YYNGEE, per germline. The CDR3 sequence is 16 residues long. Trimming removed 4 bases from V and 4 bases from J, with 20 bases in between. The CDR3: CASSPIRLGGSYGYTF. The CDR3 DNA reads TGTGCCAGCAGCCCCATCCGACTCGGGGGTTCCTATGGCTACACCTTC.

The chain combines TRBV18 with TRBJ2-7, with TRBD1 identical over 9 bases. Germline CDR1 is KGHSH and CDR2 is LQKENI. The CDR3 is 14 residues long. J lost 2 bases, V lost 2 bases, and 1 base had no gene match. The CDR3 here is CASSPGTGPYEQYF. DNA for the CDR3: TGTGCCAGCTCACCAGGGACAGGGCCCTACGAGCAGTACTTC.